The 16 T cell receptor beta chains presented below share a single source sample, sequenced in a study of T cell responses to AZD1222 COVID-19 vaccine. Libraries were prepared by immunoSEQ multiplex PCR; TCRdb keeps only in-frame clonotypes and omits some of them. The sample consists of around 120,000 clones, approximately 90% of them appearing once. Sequencing was performed on peripheral blood, taken on day 0 of AZD1222 vaccination. The receptors originated from an adult in good health.

This chain links TRBV15 with TRBJ2-4; D could derive from TRBD1 or TRBD2 (5 bases each). The length of the CDR3 is 16 residues. V shed 0 bases and J shed 11 bases, with 20 bases lying between them. Per germline, CDR1 LNHNV and CDR2 YYDKDF (reference sequence). The CDR3 nucleotides are TGTGCCACCAGCAGAGATTCTGCGGTGACCCTGGGGGTTCAGTACTTC. Translating gives CATSRDSAVTLGVQYF.

The chain has TRBV27 and TRBJ2-5; 7 bases match TRBD2. V was pared by 6 bases and J by 5 bases, with 9 bases of the junction left unmatched. Germline V gene data show CDR1 as MNHEY and CDR2 as SMNVEV (reference sequence). The CDR3 loop spans 14 amino acids. In DNA, the CDR3 is TGTGCCAGCAGAGCATGGGGGGGACGGGAGACCCAGTACTTC. Protein: CASRAWGGRETQYF.

The chain has TRBV7-2 and TRBJ1-2, with TRBD1 as a possible D gene (5 bases). V was cut by 3 bases and J by 4 bases, with 15 bases left in between. The CDR3 consists of 15 residues. Germline loops: CDR1 SGHTA, CDR2 FQGNSA. CDR3 nucleotide sequence: TGTGCCAGCAGCTTCGAAGGGACGCAAGCCTATGGCTACACCTTC. Its translation is CASSFEGTQAYGYTF.

The chain joins TRBV6-5 to TRBJ1-1; TRBD1 is a possible D gene (6 bases). This CDR3 comprises 15 residues. V lost 7 bases and J 1 base, leaving 16 bases between the germline ends. The germline V gene encodes CDR1 MNHEY and CDR2 SVGAGI. The CDR3 region has the DNA TGTGCCAGCAAACCCAGGGGACAAAGGAACACTGAAGCTTTCTTT. Translation gives CASKPRGQRNTEAFF.

The rearrangement links TRBV27 to TRBJ2-7; D is possibly TRBD1 (6 bases). Germline CDR1 MNHEY, CDR2 SMNVEV (reference sequence). This CDR3 region has 12 residues. Trimming took off 2 bases at V and 6 bases at J, with 8 bases between the two ends. CDR3 residues: CASSLGGSEQYF. The DNA of the CDR3 is TGTGCCAGCAGTTTAGGGGGCTCCGAGCAGTACTTC.

V usage is TRBV7-8 and J usage is TRBJ2-1; tentatively, D is TRBD1 (7 bases). V lost 4 bases to trimming and J lost 2 bases, with 12 bases between them. Germline CDR1 reads SGHVS; CDR2 reads FQNEAQ. The CDR3 loop spans 15 amino acids. This CDR3 is CASSSGGTAYNEQFF. In nucleotides, the CDR3 is TGTGCCAGCAGCTCCGGCGGGACAGCCTACAATGAGCAGTTCTTC.

CDR3 bases: TGTGCCAGCAGCTTGGGGACCGCGTTTGGCTACACCTTC. As protein: CASSLGTAFGYTF. The chain recombines TRBV7-9 with TRBJ1-2; possible D gene TRBD1, 5 bases. V was pared by 3 bases and J by 7 bases, with 12 bases between. From germline, CDR1 is SEHNR and CDR2 FQNEAQ (reference sequence). The CDR3 is 13 amino acids. Looking up the rest from reference TRBV7-9 and TRBJ1-2 gives the full variable domain: DTGVSQNPRHKITKRGQNVTFRCDPISEHNRLYWYRQTLGQGPEFLTYFQNEAQLEKSRLLSDRFSAERPKGSFSTLEIQRTEQGDSAMYLCASSLGTAFGYTFGSGTRLTVV.

This clone appeared a single time. This rearrangement joins TRBV5-1 to TRBJ2-1; 12 bases align to TRBD1. Germline CDR1 and CDR2: SGHRS and YFSETQ. The CDR3 length is 15 residues. Germline trimming cut 1 base from V and 7 bases from J; bases unmatched to any gene: 3. The CDR3 reads CASSLTGQGANEQFF. The CDR3 DNA is TGCGCCAGCAGCTTGACGGGACAGGGGGCTAATGAGCAGTTCTTC. Variable domain in full (rest from reference TRBV5-1 and TRBJ2-1): KAGVTQTPRYLIKTRGQQVTLSCSPISGHRSVSWYQQTPGQGLQFLFEYFSETQRNKGNFPGRFSGRQFSNSRSEMNVSTLELGDSALYLCASSLTGQGANEQFFGPGTRLTVL.

This clone was observed once. V is TRBV9 and J is TRBJ1-2, with a weak D call TRBD1 (5 bases). Germline V gene data show CDR1 as SGDLS and CDR2 as YYNGEE. Trimming removed 4 bases at V and 6 bases at J, with 7 bases between. The CDR3 totals 11 residues. CDR3 loop: CASSSRDGYTF. Here the CDR3 DNA reads TGTGCCAGCAGCAGCAGGGATGGCTACACCTTC.

For the CDR3, the DNA is TGTGCCAGCAGCTTAAAGTCGTCCTACGAGCAGTACTTC. Protein: CASSLKSSYEQYF. This chain joins TRBV7-9 and TRBJ2-7; D gene uncertain. Per the germline V gene, CDR1 is SEHNR and CDR2 is FQNEAQ (reference sequence). The CDR3 runs 13 residues. V was pared by 2 bases and J by 1 base, with 6 bases between.

This chain connects TRBV7-6 to TRBJ2-1; 7 bases align to TRBD2. J lost 3 bases, V lost 2 bases, and 4 bases had no gene match. The CDR3 has 15 residues. Germline CDR1 SGHVS, CDR2 FNYEAQ. CDR3 sequence (DNA): TGTGCCAGCAGCTTAAAAGCGGGGATCTACAATGAGCAGTTCTTC. Protein sequence: CASSLKAGIYNEQFF.

The chain recombines TRBV6-2 or TRBV6-3 with TRBJ1-5, with TRBD1 matching 8 bases. CDR1 MNHEY and CDR2 SVGEGT come from the germline V gene. V was clipped by 5 bases and J by 0 bases; unmatched bases: 3. This CDR3 has 15 amino acids. The CDR3 region has the DNA TGTGCCAGCAGTACGGACAGGGTTAGCAATCAGCCCCAGCATTTT. Its protein product is CASSTDRVSNQPQHF.

This chain connects TRBV25-1 to TRBJ2-7; 10 nucleotides agree with TRBD2. This CDR3 comprises 14 residues. The J segment lost 1 base and the V segment lost 6 bases, leaving 3 bases of the junction unmatched. In germline, CDR1 is MGHDK, CDR2 SYGVNS. The CDR3 spells CASSRTSGSYEQYF. The CDR3 DNA sequence: TGTGCCAGCAGCCGGACTAGCGGTTCCTACGAGCAGTACTTC.

The chain employs TRBV5-4 and TRBJ2-3; 10 nucleotides match TRBD2. The CDR3 runs 16 residues. Losses at the gene ends were 4 bases for V and 4 bases for J; bases not matched to a gene: 9. Germline CDR1 SGHNT, CDR2 YYREEE (reference sequence). In nucleotides, the CDR3 is TGTGCCAGCAGCCTTCGGGCTAGCGGGAGATCAGATACGCAGTATTTT. Protein sequence: CASSLRASGRSDTQYF.

CDR3 region: CASTLAAGQPQHF. DNA for the CDR3: TGTGCCAGCACCCTAGCGGCGGGTCAGCCCCAGCATTTT. This chain uses TRBV7-2 with TRBJ1-5; no firm D call. Germline V gene lookup returns CDR1 SGHTA and CDR2 FQGNSA. Trimming took 7 bases from V and 6 from J, leaving 13 bases between them. The CDR3 sequence is 13 residues long.

The chain carries TRBV11-2 and TRBJ2-7, with 7 bases fitting TRBD1. The V segment lost 5 bases and the J segment 2 bases; nucleotides outside the gene matches: 6. Germline V gene data show CDR1 as SGHAT and CDR2 as FQNNGV. The CDR3 spans 14 residues. In DNA form, the CDR3 reads TGTGCCAGCAGCCCCGGGACAGTACCCTACGAGCAGTACTTC. Translating it yields CASSPGTVPYEQYF.